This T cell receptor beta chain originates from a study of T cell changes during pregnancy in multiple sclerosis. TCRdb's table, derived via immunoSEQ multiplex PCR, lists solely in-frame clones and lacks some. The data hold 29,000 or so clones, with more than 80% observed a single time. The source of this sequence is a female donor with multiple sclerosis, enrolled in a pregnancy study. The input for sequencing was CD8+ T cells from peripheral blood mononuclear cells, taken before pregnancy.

CDR3 residues: CASSFDRAGETQYF. The CDR3 DNA follows: TGTGCCAGCAGTTTTGACAGGGCTGGCGAGACCCAGTACTTC. The chain joins TRBV28 to TRBJ2-5; TRBD1 aligns across 7 bases. The length of the CDR3 is 14 residues. Per the germline V gene, CDR1 is MDHEN and CDR2 is SYDVKM. After removal of 3 bases from V and 5 bases from J, the junction contained 6 bases not matched to a gene.